This T cell receptor (beta chain) was recorded in a study of blood T cell repertoires in COVID-19. Profiling relied on immunoSEQ multiplex PCR, and the TCRdb table lists in-frame clones only, not all of them. The sample includes roughly 120,000 clones, roughly nine tenths of them seen just once. The CDR3 has 13 amino acids. Germline V gene data show CDR1 as SNHLY and CDR2 as FYNNEI. V lost 4 bases to trimming and J lost 1 base, with 7 bases between them. The V gene is TRBV2, the J gene TRBJ1-1; D is ambiguous. Sequencing input: peripheral blood. This clonotype was sampled from an older man who had recovered from COVID-19. DNA for the CDR3: TGTGCCAGCAGTGCAGAAACGAACACTGAAGCTTTCTTT. The encoded protein is CASSAETNTEAFF.